One sample yielded the 29 T cell receptor delta chains listed below, sequenced in a study of gamma-delta T cells after stem cell transplantation. TCRdb re-called the RT-PCR reads with CATT. The table records over a thousand delta-chain clones, under 4% of them present only once. Material for sequencing was gamma-delta T cells. The receptors shown here come from a human donor. It is not recorded whose cells these are; they may come from a transplant donor.

Regarding this clone: A much more abundant neighbour one base away suggests this may be a read error. This same CDR3 is encoded by further DNA sequences in the sample. The DNA for the CDR3 is TGCGCCTGTGACCCAATTGGTCAAACTGGGGGTTCCTCAGGACCGCACACCGATAAACTCATCTTT. Protein: CACDPIGQTGGSSGPHTDKLIF. V gene TRDV2 combines with J gene TRDJ1; 8 bases match TRDD3. The CDR3 loop spans 22 amino acids. Germline V lookup: CDR1 GEAIGNYY, CDR2 EKD.

By sample fraction, this clone is large. The chain uses TRDV2 and TRDJ1; weak D call: TRDD3 (6 bases). The CDR3 covers 18 residues. V was clipped by 3 bases and J by 0 bases, with 22 bases between them. From germline, CDR1 is GEAIGNYY and CDR2 EKD. CDR3 region: CACDPLRRGETYTDKLIF. The CDR3 nucleotides read TGTGCCTGTGACCCGCTTCGGCGGGGGGAAACGTACACCGATAAACTCATCTTT.

As to this clone: The protein that TCRdb holds for this DNA derives from a much larger clone and differs from the translated DNA at residue 3, which likely indicates a read error; the protein shown here is translated from the DNA. This chain uses TRDV2 with TRDJ1, with 11 bases identical to TRDD3. Germline CDR1 and CDR2: GEAIGNYY and EKD. The CDR3 spans 19 residues. In DNA, the CDR3 is TGTGCCCGTGACCCCATGCCCGGTCTGGGGGATACCGGAGGGTCTAAACTCATCTTT. This codes for CARDPMPGLGDTGGSKLIF.

The table lists this clone with a few counts. This likely reflects a read error, since a far larger clone is one base away. This sample includes further DNA sequences coding for the same CDR3. The rearrangement uses TRDV2 and TRDJ3, with 12 bases that match TRDD3. The CDR3 spans 21 residues. Trimming took 3 bases from V and 0 from J; bases not matched to a gene: 11. Germline CDR1 GEAIGNYY, CDR2 EKD. This chain's CDR3 is CACDPAEAGGYGSWDTRQMFF. CDR3 sequence (DNA): TGTGCCTGTGACCCCGCAGAGGCTGGGGGATACGGCTCCTGGGACACCCGACAGATGTTTTTC.

This clone ranks as medium-sized. The rearrangement joins TRDV2 to TRDJ1, with D unresolved. V was pared by 0 bases and J by 5 bases, with 18 bases between. The germline V gene has CDR1 GEAIGNYY and CDR2 EKD. This CDR3 is 16 amino acids long. CDR3: CACDTVSGARRDKLIF. The CDR3 DNA is TGTGCCTGTGACACCGTGTCTGGAGCCCGCAGAGATAAACTCATCTTT.

This clone has only one observation. This chain joins TRDV2 and TRDJ1, with TRDD3 identical over 13 bases. The CDR3 is 18 amino acids. Germline CDR1 and CDR2: GEAIGNYY and EKD. V lost 0 bases, J lost 2 bases, and 8 bases stayed unmatched. This CDR3 is CACDTAVLGDTRTDKLIF. CDR3 bases: TGTGCCTGTGACACCGCCGTACTGGGGGATACGCGAACCGATAAACTCATCTTT.

Comments on this clone: The translation of this DNA and the TCRdb protein of a much larger clone differ at residue 10, probably owing to a read error; the protein shown here is translated from the DNA. This chain links TRDV2 with TRDJ1; 7 positions match TRDD3. Unmatched junction bases numbered 13, after V lost 0 bases and J lost 1 base. The CDR3 extends over 18 amino acids. The V gene's germline CDR1 is GEAIGNYY and CDR2 EKD. The CDR3 loop reads CACDTVGLGYIVTDKLIF. For the CDR3, the DNA is TGTGCCTGTGACACCGTCGGACTGGGGTATATTGTCACCGATAAACTCATCTTT.

There are a few counts of this clone. A read error likely explains this, since a far larger clone differs by one base. Other DNA sequences of this sample code for an identical CDR3. The rearrangement links TRDV2 to TRDJ1; D gene uncertain. The germline V gene encodes CDR1 GEAIGNYY and CDR2 EKD. This CDR3 region has 15 residues. Here the CDR3 DNA reads TGTGCCTGTGACACCGTGGTGCCCCACACCGATAAACTTATCTTT. As protein: CACDTVVPHTDKLIF.

Concerning this clone itself: This likely traces to a read error, being one base from a far larger clone. Other DNA sequences of this sample code for an identical CDR3. The rearrangement joins TRDV2 to TRDJ1; 8 nucleotides agree with TRDD3. Trimming removed 1 base from V and 6 bases from J; junction bases left unmatched: 24. The CDR3 spans 20 residues. Germline V gene data show CDR1 as GEAIGNYY and CDR2 as EKD. The CDR3 DNA reads TGTGCCTGTGACACTCTCTCTGGGGGACCCCCCCGAGAACACTTCCATAAACTCATCTTT. Translation: CACDTLSGGPPREHFHKLIF.

There are a few counts of this clone. Possible read error: a much larger clone is one base away. This chain connects TRDV2 to TRDJ1; 8 positions agree with TRDD3. V lost 3 bases to trimming and J lost 0 bases; unmatched junction nucleotides: 26. Germline loops: CDR1 GEAIGNYY, CDR2 EKD. This CDR3 contains 22 residues. The CDR3 sequence is CACDPIGPTGGSSGPHTDKLIF. The CDR3 region has the DNA TGTGCCTGTGACCCAATTGGTCCAACTGGGGGTTCCTCAGGACCGCACACCGATAAACTCATCTTT.

There are a few counts of this clone. A far larger clone is a single base away, which makes a read error likely. This sample includes further DNA sequences coding for the same CDR3. The V gene is TRDV2, the J gene TRDJ1; TRDD3 matches at 7 bases. CDR3 length: 18 amino acids. Germline CDR1 GEAIGNYY, CDR2 EKD. The CDR3 is CACDNVTSGGIGADKLIF. DNA for the CDR3: TGTGCCTGTGACAACGTGACTAGTGGGGGGATTGGAGCCGATAAACTCATCTTC.

Notes on this clone: With a far larger clone one base away, a read error is the likely cause. The same CDR3 can be traced to other DNA sequences in this sample. J is TRDJ1 and V is TRDV2; D is unclear. CDR1 and CDR2 from the germline V gene are GEAIGNYY and EKD. The germline V and J ends were trimmed by 0 bases and 0 bases, with 7 bases remaining between them. The CDR3 runs to 14 residues. The CDR3 loop is CACDTVGNTDKLIF. For the CDR3, the DNA is TGTGCCTGTGACACCGTAGGGAACACCGATAAACTCATCTTT.

This clone ranks as large. The same CDR3 can be traced to other DNA sequences in this sample. The J gene is TRDJ1, the V gene TRDV2, with 13 nucleotides matching TRDD3. Trimming cost V 4 bases and J 0 bases; bases outside gene matches: 10. This CDR3 contains 18 residues. The germline gives CDR1 GEAIGNYY, CDR2 EKD. The CDR3 DNA follows: TGTGCCTGTGATCCGGTACTGGGGGATACGGGGAACACCGATAAACTCATCTTT. It codes for CACDPVLGDTGNTDKLIF.

This clone was recorded a few times. A clone one base away is much larger, so this may be a read error. The sample holds other DNA sequences that translate to the same CDR3. The V gene is TRDV2, the J gene TRDJ1; 7 nucleotides match TRDD3. Looked up from germline, CDR1 is GEAIGNYY and CDR2 is EKD. CDR3 length: 15 amino acids. CDR3 loop: CACDPTGADTDKLIF. As DNA, the CDR3 is TGTGCCTGTGACCCTACTGGGGCCGACACCGATAAACTTATCTTT.

In this sample, this clone turned up a few times. The TCRdb record carries a much larger clone's protein, which differs from this DNA's translation at residue 5; a read error is the likely cause, and the protein listed here is the DNA translation. The rearrangement links TRDV2 to TRDJ1; D not resolved. V was trimmed by 3 bases and J by 0 bases, leaving 10 bases between them. This CDR3 is 14 amino acids long. Germline CDR1 is GEAIGNYY and CDR2 is EKD. The DNA for the CDR3 is TGTGCCTGTGACCCCCTTTCCGACACCGATAAACTCATCTTT. It yields the protein CACDPLSDTDKLIF.

As to this clone: For this DNA, TCRdb reports the protein of a much larger clone, which diverges at residue 16, most likely from a read error; the protein presented here is translated directly from the DNA. The V and J genes are TRDV2 and TRDJ1; 9 nucleotides agree with TRDD3. CDR1 GEAIGNYY and CDR2 EKD come from the germline V gene. The CDR3 consists of 17 residues. This CDR3 is CACDPISTGGNTDKLTF. The CDR3 DNA reads TGTGCCTGTGACCCCATTAGTACTGGGGGAAACACCGATAAACTCACCTTT.

This clone was observed a handful of times. A far larger clone is a single base away, which makes a read error likely. Other DNA sequences from this sample encode an identical CDR3 as well. The genes are TRDV2 and TRDJ1; maybe TRDD3 (5 bases). Germline CDR1 reads GEAIGNYY; CDR2 reads EKD. The CDR3 loop spans 14 amino acids. The ends were cut back, 1 base at V and 0 bases at J, with 8 bases in the middle. The CDR3 is CACDTVGNTDKLIF. The CDR3 nucleotides are TGTGCCTGTGACACTGTGGGGAACACCGATAAACTCATCTTT.

Of note for this clone: This may arise from a read error, as a much more abundant clone is one base away. The chain links TRDV2 to TRDJ1, with 13 bases matching TRDD3. This CDR3 region has 18 residues. The V gene's germline CDR1 is GEAIGNYY and CDR2 EKD. With V trimmed by 1 base and J by 0 bases, 7 bases remained unmatched. CDR3 sequence (DNA): TGTGCCTGTGACACTGTACTGGGGGATACGCGAAACACCGATAAACTCATCTTT. Translated, it gives CACDTVLGDTRNTDKLIF.

This clone appeared a few times. A far more abundant clone sits one base away, making this likely a read error. The J gene is TRDJ1, the V gene TRDV2; unclear D gene. CDR1 GEAIGNYY and CDR2 EKD come from the germline V gene. The CDR3 runs 15 residues. This chain's CDR3 is CACDTVEGFGDNLIF. The DNA for the CDR3 is TGTGCCTGTGACACCGTGGAGGGGTTTGGCGATAACCTCATCTTT.

The rearrangement joins TRDV2 to TRDJ1, with 10 bases matching TRDD3. The CDR3 is 23 amino acids. Germline values: CDR1 GEAIGNYY, CDR2 EKD. The V segment lost 0 bases and the J segment 1 base; nucleotides outside the gene matches: 25. The CDR3 is CACDTVGPGVTGGSSSSTDKLIF. The CDR3 coding sequence is TGTGCCTGTGACACCGTGGGCCCAGGGGTTACTGGGGGATCCTCGTCTTCCACCGATAAACTCATCTTT.

Comments on this clone: TCRdb shows a much larger clone's protein in place of this DNA's translation, and the two differ at residue 6, likely through a read error; the protein shown is translated from the DNA. V gene TRDV2 combines with J gene TRDJ3; no definite D call. This CDR3 is built from 18 residues. CDR1 GEAIGNYY and CDR2 EKD come from the germline V gene. Deletions cut 2 bases from V and 0 bases from J, with 13 bases between. The CDR3 loop reads CACDSIGSFSWDTRQMFF. CDR3 in DNA: TGTGCCTGTGACAGTATTGGGAGCTTCTCCTGGGACACCCGACAGATGTTTTTC.

This clone has just a few counts. A read error is the likely source, as a far larger clone sits one nucleotide away. The same CDR3 arises from other DNA sequences in this sample as well. This chain uses TRDV2 with TRDJ3; tentatively, D is TRDD3 (5 bases). This CDR3 has 17 amino acids. CDR1 and CDR2 (germline): GEAIGNYY, EKD. The CDR3 sequence: CACDQVLSSWDTRQMFF. As DNA, the CDR3 is TGTGCCTGTGACCAGGTACTCTCGTCCTGGGACACCCGACAGATGTTCTTC.

Notes on this clone: TCRdb attributes to this sequence the protein of a much larger clone, which differs from the DNA translation at residue 3; a read error is likely, and the protein displayed is translated from the DNA. The chain links TRDV2 to TRDJ1, with TRDD3 identical over 8 bases. This CDR3 spans 17 amino acids. Per the germline V gene, CDR1 is GEAIGNYY and CDR2 is EKD. The CDR3 region has the DNA TGTGCCCGTGACACCGTCGGACTGGGGGGAAACACCGATAAACTCATCTTT. Its translation is CARDTVGLGGNTDKLIF.

In its sample, this clone was seen a few times. This sequence joins TRDV2 and TRDJ1, with 12 bases fitting TRDD3. CDR3 length: 18 residues. The germline CDR1 and CDR2 sequences are GEAIGNYY and EKD. V gave up 3 bases and J gave up 3 bases; unmatched junction bases: 13. DNA for the CDR3: TGTGCCTGTGACGGCCTGACCCGCTGGGGGATACGATCCGATAAACTCATCTTT. Its protein product is CACDGLTRWGIRSDKLIF.

Concerning this clone itself: One end of the junction varies from germline; a read error may be responsible. This chain joins TRDV2 and TRDJ1, with 7 bases fitting TRDD3. The CDR3 runs 15 residues. In germline, CDR1 is GEAIGNYY, CDR2 EKD. The DNA of the CDR3 is TGTGCCTGTGACGTCTTACTGGGGTCCACCGATAACCTCATCTTT. It codes for CACDVLLGSTDNLIF.

Concerning this clone: A far more abundant clone sits one base away, making this likely a read error. Within the sample, other DNA sequences also encode this same CDR3. V usage is TRDV2 and J usage is TRDJ1; 11 bases line up with TRDD3. The CDR3 sequence is 19 residues long. The germline CDR1 and CDR2 sequences are GEAIGNYY and EKD. DNA for the CDR3: TGTGCTTGTGACCCCATGCCCGGTCTGGGGGATACCGGAGGGTCTAAACTCATCTTT. Protein sequence: CACDPMPGLGDTGGSKLIF.

This clone is judged large. This is likely an artifact of a read error, given a far larger clone one base away. The chain couples TRDV2 to TRDJ3; TRDD3 agrees at 12 bases. CDR3 length: 20 residues. The germline gives CDR1 GEAIGNYY, CDR2 EKD. Unmatched junction bases numbered 12, after V lost 0 bases and J lost 7 bases. CDR3 protein: CACDTAGLGDTHKDTRQMFF. The CDR3 bases are TGTGCCTGTGACACCGCAGGCCTGGGGGATACGCATAAAGACACCCGACAGATGTTTTTC.

As concerns this clone: The protein given by TCRdb reflects a much larger clone and differs at residue 8 from this DNA's translation, likely from a read error; the protein shown is the DNA's translation. The chain recombines TRDV2 with TRDJ3; TRDD3 might be the D (6 bases). Per the germline V gene, CDR1 is GEAIGNYY and CDR2 is EKD. Trimming cost V 0 bases and J 0 bases, with 14 bases left between them. This CDR3 spans 19 amino acids. CDR3: CACDTVLRDSSWDTRQMFF. In DNA form, the CDR3 reads TGTGCCTGTGACACCGTACTGAGGGATAGCTCCTGGGACACCCGACAGATGTTTTTC.

Of note for this clone: A read error may be the cause here, since a much bigger clone is one base away. Different DNA sequences within this sample yield the same CDR3. The chain joins TRDV2 to TRDJ2; TRDD3 agrees at 9 bases. This CDR3 region has 18 residues. From germline, CDR1 is GEAIGNYY and CDR2 EKD. The DNA of the CDR3 is TGTGCCTGTGACACCTTGACTGGGGGACCCGCTTTGACAGCACAGCTCTTCTTT. It specifies CACDTLTGGPALTAQLFF.